These T cell receptor beta chains were read from a single sample in a study of T cells in Graves' hyperthyroidism and ophthalmopathy. TCRdb analysed the multiplex PCR reads with MiXCR anew, one entry per CDR3 protein. The data hold approximately 370,000 distinct CDR3 sequences, with approximately 18% observed a single time. The sequencing input was blood. These receptors all stem from a woman in her 30s with Graves' hyperthyroidism that later progressed to Graves' ophthalmopathy. The CDR3 runs from the conserved cysteine through the conserved F or W. Each record gives: V gene, J gene, CDR3 length, CDR3 protein.

TRBV28	TRBJ2-7	14	CASRPRDRHHEQYF
TRBV9	TRBJ2-1	13	CASSPRRGNEQFF
TRBV4-1	TRBJ2-2	14	CASSHGRASGELFF
TRBV5-1	TRBJ2-7	14	CASSEGTGQDEQYF
TRBV27	TRBJ1-5	14	CASRISGLNQPQHF
TRBV4-1	TRBJ2-7	13	CASSQVLAYEQYF
TRBV5-5	TRBJ2-1	16	CASSWAGLGNYNEQFF
TRBV20-1	TRBJ1-4	14	CSARGGADNEKLFF
TRBV18	TRBJ1-1	15	CASSPPGRTDTEAFF
TRBV12-5	TRBJ1-3	14	CASSAGTGRNTIYF
TRBV29-1	TRBJ2-5	13	CSVGRPNQETQYF
TRBV19	TRBJ2-3	14	CASSMASVADTQYF
TRBV20-1	TRBJ2-4	14	CSARVSTKRNIQYF
TRBV7-9	TRBJ2-4	13	CASSLGQGDIQYF
TRBV10-2	TRBJ1-1	14	CASLNRRENTEAFF
TRBV10-2	TRBJ2-7	15	CASSESTSGDYEQYF
TRBV4-1	TRBJ1-1	15	CASSQDQGGNTEAFF
TRBV6-5	TRBJ1-4	15	CASSYMAGPGEKLFF
TRBV7-9	TRBJ2-7	16	CASSLVVTESSYEQYF
TRBV30	TRBJ1-2	12	CASGRRNYGYTF
TRBV2	TRBJ2-2	14	CASSWELNTGELFF
TRBV27	TRBJ2-1	16	CASSFPTSGSGNEQFF
TRBV19	TRBJ2-3	14	CASKAEMPPDTQYF
TRBV19	TRBJ1-1	13	CASSPSVNTEAFF
TRBV28	TRBJ2-7	14	CTSSLWDSSYEQYF
TRBV5-1	TRBJ2-2	17	CASSLKDYSGYTGELFF
TRBV28	TRBJ2-7	15	CASRPGQGVKYEQYF
TRBV11-2	TRBJ2-3	17	CASSEGAAGSNTDTQYF
TRBV10-3	TRBJ1-2	13	CAITLGKSRGYTF
TRBV10-3	TRBJ2-7	14	CAISEQGFNYEQYF
TRBV27	TRBJ1-5	15	CASSLSAGGNQPQHF
TRBV7-9	TRBJ2-3	14	CASSFSGTWDTQYF
TRBV20-1	TRBJ1-6	15	CSAIASGQGNSPLHF
TRBV3-1	TRBJ2-7	18	CASSQENTGFAPSYEQYF
TRBV6-1	TRBJ1-1	15	CASSPGQGLYTEAFF
TRBV27	TRBJ2-3	14	CASSWQGPTDTQYF
TRBV19	TRBJ2-7	15	CASSLSGTPWGEQYF
TRBV27	TRBJ1-2	13	CASSFGQGAGYTF
TRBV28	TRBJ2-2	14	CASSLPVNTGELFF
TRBV7-4	TRBJ1-2	14	CASSRSLGDYGYTF
TRBV3-1	TRBJ2-1	13	CASTPEGFDEQFF
TRBV14	TRBJ1-3	14	CASSLRGRRNTIYF
TRBV6-4	TRBJ2-2	15	CASSDSMGNTGELFF